This is a list of T cell receptor beta chains from one sample in a study of a mutant IDH1 vaccine in newly diagnosed glioma. Repertoires were generated with immunoSEQ multiplex PCR, while TCRdb's copy carries only in-frame clones and drops some. The sample yields 70,000 to 90,000 clones, 85% seen once. These receptors have no identified antigens. Sequenced here: PBMCs, sampled from a glioma patient whose treatment included an IDH1 peptide vaccine. All receptors derive from a young man with glioma. Some clones in this sample may be carry-over from other donors' samples. Both conserved end residues are part of each CDR3. The order of the fields is J gene, D gene, V gene, clone size, CDR3 DNA, CDR3 protein. The D gene is left open where the match is weak. The size field is filled for only some rows; it gives once, few, many or a size class.

TRBJ2-5,.,TRBV29-1,once,TGCAGCGCCCCCTGGTCCCGGGGCCAAGAGACCCAGTACTTC,CSAPWSRGQETQYF
TRBJ2-6,.,TRBV6-1,few,TGTGCCAGCAGTTGGGGGTCTGGGGCCAACGTCCTGACTTTC,CASSWGSGANVLTF
TRBJ1-1,TRBD1,TRBV19,.,TGTGCCAGTAGTATAGGCTGGAGGGGGCTGAACACTGAAGCTTTCTTT,CASSIGWRGLNTEAFF
TRBJ2-1,.,TRBV18,few,TGTGCCAGCTCACCCAATCGCGATGAGCAGTTCTTC,CASSPNRDEQFF
TRBJ2-5,TRBD1,TRBV7-9,.,TGTGCCAGCAGCTCCGATAACAGGGGCCTACCCCCGAACCAAGAGACCCAGTACTTC,CASSSDNRGLPPNQETQYF
TRBJ1-6,TRBD1,TRBV7-2,.,TGTGCCAGCAGCTTTAATCCCCACAGGGGATCACCCCTCCACTTT,CASSFNPHRGSPLHF
TRBJ1-1,.,TRBV6-1,.,TGTGCCAGCAGTGATTGGGCAGGGCCATTGAACACTGAAGCTTTCTTT,CASSDWAGPLNTEAFF
TRBJ2-2,.,TRBV6-4,.,TGTGCCAGCAGTCTCCGAGCGAACACCGGGGAGCTGTTTTTT,CASSLRANTGELFF
TRBJ1-1,TRBD1,TRBV5-4,few,TGTGCCAGCAGCTGGGGGCAGGGGGACACTGAAGCTTTCTTT,CASSWGQGDTEAFF
TRBJ1-2,TRBD1,TRBV5-1,once,TGCGCCAGCAGCTTGGGGGACAGGGGCTATGGCTACACCTTC,CASSLGDRGYGYTF
TRBJ1-2,TRBD1,TRBV7-2,.,TGTGCCAGCAGCTGGGTCGGACAGGCGGACTATGGCTACACCTTC,CASSWVGQADYGYTF
TRBJ1-2,.,TRBV4-1,.,TGCGCCAGCAGCCAATTGTCTTCGATGGGCCCTTATGGCTACACCTTC,CASSQLSSMGPYGYTF
TRBJ2-7,TRBD1,TRBV5-1,few,TGCGCCAGCAGCCTAAGGACAGGACCCTACGAGCAGTACTTC,CASSLRTGPYEQYF
TRBJ1-1,.,TRBV6-1,.,TGTGCCAGCAGTGTCCTATCTAACACTGAAGCTTTCTTT,CASSVLSNTEAFF
TRBJ2-2,TRBD2,TRBV11-2,.,TGTGCCAGCAGCTTAATAGCGGGGAACACCGGGGAGCTGTTTTTT,CASSLIAGNTGELFF
TRBJ2-2,TRBD2,TRBV4-1,.,TGCGCCAGCAGCCAAGGTAGATCTAGCGGAAGATTTAACACCGGGGAGCTGTTTTTT,CASSQGRSSGRFNTGELFF
TRBJ2-7,.,TRBV6-1,.,TGTGCCAGCAGTGAAATTGGGGCTAATCGGGAGCAGTACTTC,CASSEIGANREQYF
TRBJ2-7,TRBD1,TRBV6-5,.,TGTGCCAGCAGATATACAGGGGGCGAGCAGTACTTC,CASRYTGGEQYF
TRBJ1-2,.,TRBV4-1,.,TGCGCCAGCAGCCAAGTTGCCGGGGGGGGTGGCTACACCTTC,CASSQVAGGGGYTF
TRBJ1-1,.,TRBV19,.,TGTGCCAGTACTAAACAAGTGAACACTGAAGCTTTCTTT,CASTKQVNTEAFF
TRBJ1-6,.,TRBV30,.,TGTGCCTGTCGAAGGGGAAGCTCCTATAATTCACCCCTCCACTTT,CACRRGSSYNSPLHF
TRBJ1-1,.,TRBV7-2,.,TGTGCCAGCCCCCGGCAGATGAACACTGAAGCTTTCTTT,CASPRQMNTEAFF
TRBJ2-7,TRBD1,TRBV7-8,.,TGTGCCAGCAGCCGGGACAGTGTGGCGCAGTACTTC,CASSRDSVAQYF
TRBJ2-7,.,TRBV2,.,TGTGCCAGCAGTGAAGACGTTTGGAGCTCCTACGAGCAGTACTTC,CASSEDVWSSYEQYF
TRBJ2-1,.,TRBV7-2,once,TGTGCCAGCAGTACCATGGCGGGGTCGCGCTACAATGAGCAGTTCTTC,CASSTMAGSRYNEQFF
TRBJ1-1,.,TRBV6-5,.,TGTGCCAGCAGTTACGGGAGTGCGTACACTGAAGCTTTCTTT,CASSYGSAYTEAFF
TRBJ2-7,.,TRBV29-1,.,TGCAGCGTTTTGGCACAGGGAGACGGCGAGCAGTACTTC,CSVLAQGDGEQYF
TRBJ2-2,.,TRBV11-2,.,TGTGCCAGCAGCCCCCTACGGAGCCCTGGGGCCGGGGAGCTGTTTTTT,CASSPLRSPGAGELFF
TRBJ2-7,TRBD1,TRBV19,.,TGTGCCAGTAGTATGCAATCGACAGGGGGTCACGAGCAGTACTTC,CASSMQSTGGHEQYF
TRBJ1-5,.,TRBV7-2,.,TGTGCCAGCAGCTTAGCGTCGGGGGTCAATCAGCCCCAGCATTTT,CASSLASGVNQPQHF
TRBJ2-5,.,TRBV5-1,.,TGCGCCAGCAGCTTGGTACCAGGCGAGACCCAGTACTTC,CASSLVPGETQYF
TRBJ1-2,TRBD1,TRBV6-5,.,TGTGCCAGCACCGCAACGGGACAGGCGAACTATGGCTACACCTTC,CASTATGQANYGYTF
TRBJ2-1,TRBD1,TRBV11-2,.,TGTGCCAGCAGTACCGGGACAGGATCCTACAATGAGCAGTTCTTC,CASSTGTGSYNEQFF
TRBJ2-1,.,TRBV10-2,.,TGCGCCACCAGACCCCAGGGGAAGCGTGAGCAGTTCTTC,CATRPQGKREQFF
TRBJ1-2,TRBD1,TRBV6-6,.,TGTGCCAGCACTTCAAGGGGACAGTATGGCTACACCTTC,CASTSRGQYGYTF
TRBJ2-7,TRBD2,TRBV9,.,TGTGCCAGCAGCGCCGGGGGGTCGTTCTACGAGCAGTACTTC,CASSAGGSFYEQYF
TRBJ1-1,.,TRBV5-4,.,TGTGCCAGCAGCTTGGTGGGACGTTCGAACACTGAAGCTTTCTTT,CASSLVGRSNTEAFF
TRBJ2-3,TRBD2,TRBV10-3,.,TGTGCCATCAGTGGTCACGGACTAGCGGGGGGCACAGATACGCAGTATTTT,CAISGHGLAGGTDTQYF
TRBJ1-1,.,TRBV15,once,TGTGCCACCAGCACTACGAGGGGCAAGGCGACTGAAGCTTTCTTT,CATSTTRGKATEAFF
TRBJ2-7,TRBD2,TRBV29-1,.,TGCAGCGTCACCGACAGCGGGGCGTACGAGCAGTACTTC,CSVTDSGAYEQYF
TRBJ2-3,.,TRBV4-2,.,TGTGCCAGCAGCCTTTTCGCAGATACGCAGTATTTT,CASSLFADTQYF
TRBJ1-2,.,TRBV9,.,TGTGCCAGCAGCACTCGTCCGTATGGCTACACCTTC,CASSTRPYGYTF
TRBJ1-2,TRBD1,TRBV7-2,.,TGTGCCAGCAGCTTGGGACAGGGGGCTAACTATGGCTACACCTTC,CASSLGQGANYGYTF
TRBJ1-2,TRBD1,TRBV19,.,TGTGCCAGTAGTAGGAGGGGACAGGGGAACTATGGCTACACCTTC,CASSRRGQGNYGYTF
TRBJ2-2,.,TRBV7-9,.,TGTGCCAGCAGCGGCCAGAACACCGGGGAGCTGTTTTTT,CASSGQNTGELFF
TRBJ2-7,TRBD2,TRBV7-9,.,TGTGCCAGCAGCTTTCCGGGACTAGCGGACGAGCAGTACTTC,CASSFPGLADEQYF
TRBJ2-5,.,TRBV10-3,once,TGTGCCATCAGTAATTCAGGGGGGAGAGAGACCCAGTACTTC,CAISNSGGRETQYF
TRBJ2-3,TRBD2,TRBV29-1,.,TGCAGCGTTGAAGTAGCAGGAGCGGGAGGATGGGGCACAGATACGCAGTATTTT,CSVEVAGAGGWGTDTQYF
TRBJ1-2,.,TRBV28,few,TGTGCCAGCAACCTGGACAGCTATGGCTACACCTTC,CASNLDSYGYTF
TRBJ1-1,.,TRBV5-5,.,TGTGCCAGCAGCTTGATACTGAACACTGAAGCTTTCTTT,CASSLILNTEAFF
TRBJ1-2,.,TRBV7-9,.,TGTGCCAGCAGCTTGCAGGGGAGCGGCTATGGCTACACCTTC,CASSLQGSGYGYTF